These 27 T cell receptor beta chains were sequenced from one sample in a study. TCRdb passed the 5' RACE reads through MiXCR, listing each CDR3 protein once. The sample records roughly 60,000 distinct CDR3 sequences, approximately 26% being singletons. The sorted Tregs were CD4+CD25+CD127-/low cells. The source material was tumor-infiltrating Tregs sorted from the breast tumor. Receptors originate from a female donor with breast cancer.

This clonotype was found a few times. The chain couples TRBV4-1 to TRBJ2-1; D is tentatively TRBD1 or TRBD2 (6 bases each). The germline CDR1 and CDR2 sequences are MGHRA and YSYEKL. Trimming shortened V by 4 bases and J by 6 bases, and 13 bases separated the two germline ends. The length of the CDR3 is 14 residues. CDR3: CASSPTPGANEQFF. The CDR3 DNA is TGCGCCAGCAGCCCGACTCCGGGGGCCAATGAGCAGTTCTTC.

The chain recombines TRBV7-9 with TRBJ2-1; 7 nucleotides align to TRBD1. Germline loops: CDR1 SEHNR, CDR2 FQNEAQ (reference sequence). This CDR3 comprises 15 residues. Trimming took 2 bases from V and 2 from J; bases not matched to a gene: 3. Written as DNA, the CDR3 is TGTGCCAGCAGCTTACCGGGACAGCCCTACAATGAGCAGTTCTTC. This translates into CASSLPGQPYNEQFF.

V usage is TRBV20-1 and J usage is TRBJ1-2, with 7 bases matching TRBD1. After removal of 6 bases from V and 2 bases from J, the junction contained 9 bases not matched to a gene. The CDR3 has 14 amino acids. Germline loops: CDR1 DFQATT, CDR2 SNEGSKA (reference sequence). The CDR3, as DNA: TGCAGTGCCATAGATTACAGGGGAAACTATGGCTACACCTTC. This sequence encodes CSAIDYRGNYGYTF.

A word on this clonotype: Since the CDR3 does not end with the conserved phenylalanine or tryptophan, this likely comes from a read error. The chain couples TRBV2 to TRBJ1-4, with D maybe TRBD1 (5 bases). Germline V gene sequence: CDR1 SNHLY, CDR2 FYNNEI. This CDR3 contains 14 residues. The CDR3: CASSAPTPGERLFS. The CDR3 DNA reads as TGTGCCAGCAGCGCTCCGACCCCGGGGGAAAGACTGTTTTCT.

Comment on this clonotype: One junction end does not reproduce the germline sequence, and a read error may be involved. The rearrangement joins TRBV5-1 to TRBJ2-7; 9 bases are shared with TRBD1. This CDR3 is built from 14 residues. CDR1 is SGHRS, CDR2 YFSETQ, per germline. The CDR3 DNA follows: TGCACCAGCAGCAGGGGACAGGGTTACTACGAGCAGTACTTC. This codes for CTSSRGQGYYEQYF.

Note on this clonotype: At one end, the junction sequence differs from germline, possibly due to a read error. The chain is built from TRBV12-3 or TRBV12-4 and TRBJ2-2; the D is unclear. The length of the CDR3 is 14 residues. CDR3 nucleotide sequence: TGTACCAGTAAAGCTAGTGCGAACACCGGGGAGCTGTTTTTT. It is translated as CTSKASANTGELFF.

J is TRBJ2-7 and V is TRBV7-2; the D is unclear. Per the germline V gene, CDR1 is SGHTA and CDR2 is FQGNSA. V shed 5 bases and J shed 7 bases, with 9 bases lying between them. The CDR3 has 11 amino acids. The CDR3 sequence: CASSRWSEQYF. The DNA for the CDR3 is TGTGCCAGCAGCCGTTGGAGTGAGCAGTACTTC.

The chain uses TRBV7-2 and TRBJ1-1, with D unresolved. The CDR3 spans 13 residues. Between the trimmed V and J ends, which lost 1 base and 4 bases, there was a span of 7 bases. Germline lookup yields CDR1 SGHTA and CDR2 FQGNSA. DNA of the CDR3: TGTGCCAGCAGCTTAGGGGCTACCACTGAAGCTTTCTTT. Its protein product is CASSLGATTEAFF.

This clonotype was found a few times. The V call is TRBV20-1, the J call TRBJ1-5; 7 bases are a match to TRBD1. CDR3 length equals 16 residues. Germline CDR1 DFQATT, CDR2 SNEGSKA (reference sequence). Losses at the gene ends were 0 bases for V and 9 bases for J; bases not matched to a gene: 14. CDR3 nucleotides: TGCAGTGCTAGAGATTACGGGACAGACCTATTTCGGCCCCAGCATTTT. Encoded protein: CSARDYGTDLFRPQHF.

This clonotype showed up just a few times. V and J are TRBV30 and TRBJ2-2; D call uncertain. Trimming removed 1 base at V and 4 bases at J, with 4 bases between. Germline CDR1 GTSNPN, CDR2 SVGIG (reference sequence). CDR3 length: 12 amino acids. In DNA form, the CDR3 reads TGTGCCTGGAGTGGCCTCACCGGGGAGCTGTTTTTT. Protein: CAWSGLTGELFF.

V is TRBV5-1 and J is TRBJ1-1; 7 bases fit TRBD1. The CDR3 has 13 residues. Germline V CDR1 and CDR2: SGHRS, YFSETQ. V gave up 2 bases and J gave up 5 bases; unmatched junction bases: 3. Here the CDR3 DNA reads TGCGCCAGCAGCTTAGGACAGGAGACTGAAGCTTTCTTT. This gives the protein CASSLGQETEAFF.

The chain employs TRBV5-1 and TRBJ2-7; a possible D gene is TRBD2 (5 bases). The germline V and J ends were trimmed by 2 bases and 4 bases, with 13 bases remaining between them. Germline loops: CDR1 SGHRS, CDR2 YFSETQ. This CDR3 region has 14 residues. The CDR3 protein is CASSFTGNGYEQYF. The CDR3 coding sequence is TGCGCCAGCAGCTTTACCGGGAACGGATACGAGCAGTACTTC.

This clonotype was observed many times. This chain joins TRBV15 and TRBJ2-5, with 9 bases aligning to TRBD1. Per the germline V gene, CDR1 is LNHNV and CDR2 is YYDKDF (reference sequence). V shed 8 bases, J shed 7 bases, and the junction held 11 bases outside the gene matches. The CDR3 totals 14 residues. The CDR3 bases are TGTGCCACCCAACGGGACAGGGTGTGGGGGACCCAGTACTTC. Encoded protein: CATQRDRVWGTQYF.

The genes are TRBV5-1 and TRBJ2-3, with a possible D match to TRBD2 (5 bases). Trimming pared 7 bases from V and 0 bases from J, leaving 15 bases between. The CDR3 totals 15 residues. CDR1 is SGHRS and CDR2 is YFSETQ in the germline V gene. The CDR3 is CASLQASLSTDTQYF. The CDR3 DNA reads as TGCGCCAGCCTCCAGGCTAGCCTTAGCACAGATACGCAGTATTTT.

This clonotype has more than one count but fewer than ten. The rearrangement links TRBV5-1 to TRBJ2-1; possibly TRBD2 for D (5 bases). The CDR3 consists of 14 residues. V was clipped by 2 bases and J by 5 bases, with 11 bases between them. Germline values: CDR1 SGHRS, CDR2 YFSETQ. CDR3 sequence: CASSFSGIDNEQFF. Here the CDR3 DNA reads TGCGCCAGCAGCTTTTCCGGGATAGACAATGAGCAGTTCTTC. Full variable domain (remainder filled in from reference TRBV5-1 and TRBJ2-1): KAGVTQTPRYLIKTRGQQVTLSCSPISGHRSVSWYQQTPGQGLQFLFEYFSETQRNKGNFPGRFSGRQFSNSRSEMNVSTLELGDSALYLCASSFSGIDNEQFFGPGTRLTVL.

This clonotype was seen more than once but under ten times. The J gene is TRBJ2-5, the V gene TRBV7-2, with a tentative D call TRBD2 (6 bases). The CDR3 length is 15 residues. Germline-derived CDR1 and CDR2 are SGHTA and FQGNSA. Trimming cost V 4 bases and J 5 bases, with 17 bases left between them. Here the CDR3 DNA reads TGTGCCAGCAGCTGGACTCGGTCGGGAGCGGAGACCCAGTACTTC. This gives the protein CASSWTRSGAETQYF.

V is TRBV6-1 and J is TRBJ1-6; 9 bases match TRBD1. V dropped 1 base and J dropped 19; count of bases not matched to a gene: 8. The germline V gene has CDR1 MNHNS and CDR2 SASEGT. CDR3 length equals 13 residues. CDR3 in DNA: TGTGCCAGCAGTGAAGAGGGACAGGGCCCTGGGCACTTT. Its protein product is CASSEEGQGPGHF.

The CDR3 DNA follows: TGTGCCAGCAGCTTAGGAGGGGAGACTGAAGCTTTCTTT. Its protein is CASSLGGETEAFF. This chain connects TRBV7-6 to TRBJ1-1, with D perhaps matching TRBD1 (5 bases). Trimming stripped 1 base from V and 5 bases from J, with 8 bases between. CDR1 SGHVS and CDR2 FNYEAQ come from the germline V gene. The CDR3 has 13 amino acids.

V is TRBV7-2 and J is TRBJ2-1, with TRBD1 identical over 8 bases. CDR3 length equals 14 residues. Germline CDR1 SGHTA, CDR2 FQGNSA. The trim removed 2 bases at V and 6 bases at J, leaving 3 bases unmatched. The CDR3 reads CASSLYDRGNEQFF. CDR3 bases: TGTGCCAGCAGCTTATACGACAGGGGCAATGAGCAGTTCTTC. The whole variable domain, filled in from reference TRBV7-2 and TRBJ2-1, reads GAGVSQSPSNKVTEKGKDVELRCDPISGHTALYWYRQSLGQGLEFLIYFQGNSAPDKSGLPSDRFSAERTGGSVSTLTIQRTQQEDSAVYLCASSLYDRGNEQFFGPGTRLTVL.

This clonotype is classed as medium-sized. The CDR3 nucleotides read TGCGCCAGCAGCTCTTTGACAGGGTATAGCACTGAAGCTTTCTTT. It specifies CASSSLTGYSTEAFF. J is TRBJ1-1 and V is TRBV5-1; TRBD1 aligns across 7 bases. J lost 4 bases, V lost 3 bases, and 9 bases had no gene match. The CDR3 has 15 residues. Germline V gene sequence: CDR1 SGHRS, CDR2 YFSETQ.

This clonotype was detected only a few times. The chain is built from TRBV6-2 or TRBV6-3 and TRBJ2-1; TRBD1 or TRBD2 may be the D gene (5 bases each). Per germline, CDR1 MNHEY and CDR2 SVGEGT. The germline V and J ends were trimmed by 4 bases and 10 bases, with 14 bases remaining between them. This CDR3 comprises 13 residues. In nucleotides, the CDR3 is TGTGCCAGCAGTTTACCGTGGGGGAACGAGCAGTTCTTC. It codes for CASSLPWGNEQFF.

This clonotype was counted ten times or more. CDR3 loop: CASSSSGGTEAFF. The DNA for the CDR3 is TGTGCCAGCAGCTCCTCAGGGGGCACTGAAGCTTTCTTT. The V gene is TRBV7-9, the J gene TRBJ1-1; 7 bases fit TRBD1. Germline CDR1 and CDR2: SEHNR and FQNEAQ (reference sequence). After removal of 4 bases from V and 4 bases from J, the junction contained 3 bases not matched to a gene. CDR3 length: 13 residues.

This clonotype was seen many times. This chain connects TRBV7-9 to TRBJ1-1, with 9 bases lining up with TRBD1. Germline V gene sequence: CDR1 SEHNR, CDR2 FQNEAQ (reference sequence). Trimming took 5 bases from V and 0 from J; bases not matched to a gene: 13. The CDR3 is made up of 18 amino acids. DNA for the CDR3: TGTGCCAGCAGCCCCCCCCGCACAGGGGGCTTAGTGAACACTGAAGCTTTCTTT. Translation gives CASSPPRTGGLVNTEAFF.

This chain uses TRBV12-3 or TRBV12-4 with TRBJ1-5, with D hard to call. This CDR3 is built from 12 residues. The V end lost 7 bases, the J end lost 5 bases, and 9 bases lay between the germline ends. This CDR3 reads CASTVFHQPQHF. DNA for the CDR3: TGTGCCAGCACCGTTTTCCATCAGCCCCAGCATTTT.

This clonotype occurred many times. V and J are TRBV6-5 and TRBJ1-5; TRBD1 is a possible D gene (6 bases). This CDR3 has 15 amino acids. Germline V lookup: CDR1 MNHEY, CDR2 SVGAGI. V was cut by 6 bases and J by 1 base, with 13 bases left in between. CDR3 sequence reads: CASRAQGGSNQPQHF. CDR3 sequence (DNA): TGTGCCAGCAGGGCACAGGGTGGGAGCAATCAGCCCCAGCATTTT.

Turning to this clonotype: A much larger clone lies one base from this, so it may be a read error. The rearrangement uses TRBV12-3 or TRBV12-4 and TRBJ1-1, with TRBD1 identical over 8 bases. The CDR3 extends over 15 amino acids. The CDR3 here is CAGSPSGQENTEAFF. CDR3 bases: TGTGCCGGCAGTCCCTCGGGACAGGAGAACACTGAAGCTTTCTTT.

In regard to this clonotype: A much more abundant neighbour one base away suggests this may be a read error. The V gene is TRBV12-3 or TRBV12-4, the J gene TRBJ2-2; 8 nucleotides match TRBD1. The CDR3 covers 14 residues. The CDR3 protein is CASSFAGGHGELLF. The CDR3 DNA is TGTGCCAGCAGTTTTGCAGGGGGCCACGGGGAGCTGTTATTT.